Below, 15 T cell receptor beta chains from the same sample are listed, as sequenced in a study of beta chain features in type 1 diabetes. Isolated RNA was reverse transcribed in full, so expressed TCRB transcripts were sequenced. Measured with immunoSEQ multiplex PCR; TCRdb has only the in-frame clones, and not every one. The sample holds a few hundred thousand clones, 9.5% to 10% seen once. Study-wide points: Moderate but significant shortening of TCRB CDR3s was recorded in all four CD4+ subsets from Type 1 diabetes patients.

These TCRs are of unknown antigen specificity. Material: central memory CD4+ T cells from blood. The source of these receptors is a man under 40 with type 1 diabetes.

The rearrangement links TRBV5-1 to TRBJ2-5, with 10 bases aligning to TRBD2. Germline-derived CDR1 and CDR2 are SGHRS and YFSETQ. The CDR3 has 16 amino acids. V dropped 0 bases and J dropped 0; count of bases not matched to a gene: 2. The CDR3 sequence: CASSLAGTSDQETQYF. In nucleotides, the CDR3 is TGCGCCAGCAGCTTGGCCGGGACTAGCGACCAAGAGACCCAGTACTTC.

V is TRBV7-9 and J is TRBJ2-5; TRBD1 matches at 12 bases. The CDR3 totals 14 residues. Germline loops: CDR1 SEHNR, CDR2 FQNEAQ (reference sequence). With V trimmed by 4 bases and J by 5 bases, 2 bases remained unmatched. CDR3 sequence: CASSSGTGGETQYF. The CDR3 nucleotides are TGTGCCAGCAGCTCCGGGACAGGGGGCGAGACCCAGTACTTC.

J is TRBJ2-5 and V is TRBV30; D perhaps matches TRBD2 (6 bases). The germline V gene encodes CDR1 GTSNPN and CDR2 SVGIG (reference sequence). The CDR3 sequence is 15 residues long. Trimming removed 0 bases from V and 2 bases from J, with 13 bases in between. The CDR3 nucleotides are TGTGCCTGGAGTGTACTATCTAGCGAGCAAGAGACCCAGTACTTC. Protein product: CAWSVLSSEQETQYF. The full variable domain, in which reference TRBV30 and TRBJ2-5 provide the parts outside the CDR3, is SQTIHQWPATLVQPVGSPLSLECTVEGTSNPNLYWYRQAAGRGLQLLFYSVGIGQISSEVPQNLSASRPQDRQFILSSKKLLLSDSGFYLCAWSVLSSEQETQYFGPGTRLLVL.

This clone was seen a handful of times. V usage is TRBV5-1 and J usage is TRBJ2-5; maybe TRBD1 (7 bases). CDR3 length: 16 amino acids. Trimming shortened V by 1 base and J by 4 bases, and 17 bases separated the two germline ends. The germline V gene encodes CDR1 SGHRS and CDR2 YFSETQ. The CDR3 reads CASSLRGGAGGETQYF. The CDR3 nucleotides are TGCGCCAGCAGCTTGAGAGGGGGCGCCGGGGGAGAGACCCAGTACTTC.

This clone was seen more than once but under ten times. The gene calls are TRBV10-3 and TRBJ2-2; D possibly matches TRBD1 or TRBD2 (5 bases each). The germline CDR1 and CDR2 sequences are ENHRY and SYGVKD. This CDR3 has 16 residues. Trimming took off 0 bases at V and 6 bases at J, with 14 bases between the two ends. The CDR3 sequence is CAISESKNSGPGELFF. The CDR3, as DNA: TGTGCCATCAGTGAGTCGAAAAACTCGGGACCCGGGGAGCTGTTTTTT.

This chain uses TRBV5-1 with TRBJ2-5, with 7 bases aligning to TRBD2. Trimming at V came to 5 bases and at J to 5 bases, leaving 9 bases not matched to a gene. The CDR3 extends over 14 amino acids. The germline V gene encodes CDR1 SGHRS and CDR2 YFSETQ. Here the CDR3 reads CASSYGLGGETQYF. CDR3 coding DNA: TGCGCCAGCAGTTACGGACTAGGAGGGGAGACCCAGTACTTC.

This clone was found a few times. The genes are TRBV4-2 and TRBJ2-3; D is unresolved. Germline V gene data show CDR1 as LGHNA and CDR2 as YNFKEQ. CDR3 length equals 12 residues. V was shortened by 4 bases and J by 3 bases, with 5 bases between the two germline ends. CDR3 nucleotides: TGTGCCAGCAGCCCGGGTACAGATACGCAGTATTTT. As protein: CASSPGTDTQYF.

The V call is TRBV28, the J call TRBJ1-2; 11 positions agree with TRBD1. After removal of 6 bases from V and 2 bases from J, the junction contained 8 bases not matched to a gene. The CDR3 spans 16 residues. From germline, CDR1 is MDHEN and CDR2 SYDVKM. In DNA, the CDR3 is TGTGCCAGCAGCCTAGGCGGGACAGGGGGGAACTATGGCTACACCTTC. Protein product: CASSLGGTGGNYGYTF.

This clone has a handful of counts. The chain joins TRBV7-9 to TRBJ2-3, with 10 bases identical to TRBD2. CDR1 and CDR2 from the germline V gene are SEHNR and FQNEAQ (reference sequence). The CDR3 is 14 residues long. V lost 5 bases and J lost 9; bases outside the gene matches: 8. CDR3 coding DNA: TGTGCCAGCAGCATCGGGACTAGCGAAGCCACGCAGTATTTT. Translated, it gives CASSIGTSEATQYF.

This clone was observed a few times. The chain joins TRBV30 to TRBJ2-7; D gene ambiguous. Germline V gives CDR1 GTSNPN, CDR2 SVGIG (reference sequence). The V and J ends lost 7 bases and 0 bases respectively, with 13 bases between them. The CDR3 contains 13 residues. DNA of the CDR3: TGTGCCTCTGGACGGGTGAACTCCTACGAGCAGTACTTC. Its translation is CASGRVNSYEQYF.

The chain carries TRBV7-9 and TRBJ2-3; TRBD2 agrees at 8 bases. This CDR3 region has 16 residues. Trimming removed 2 bases from V and 3 bases from J; junction bases left unmatched: 7. Germline CDR1 is SEHNR and CDR2 is FQNEAQ (reference sequence). DNA for the CDR3: TGTGCCAGCAGCTTAATTTTAGGCGGGAGGACAGATACGCAGTATTTT. Protein: CASSLILGGRTDTQYF.

This clone was detected only a few times. The V call is TRBV19, the J call TRBJ1-5; D gene ambiguous. V lost 3 bases to trimming and J lost 5 bases, with 5 bases between them. Germline CDR1 is LNHDA and CDR2 is SQIVND (reference sequence). This CDR3 comprises 12 residues. The DNA for the CDR3 is TGTGCCAGTAGTATTCAAGATCAGCCCCAGCATTTT. Its translation is CASSIQDQPQHF.

This chain uses TRBV19 with TRBJ1-2; D is undetermined. The CDR3 runs to 13 residues. Trimming left V 6 bases short and J 5 bases short, with 13 bases between. Looked up from germline, CDR1 is LNHDA and CDR2 is SQIVND (reference sequence). CDR3 sequence: CASRRGIGYGYTF. DNA of the CDR3: TGTGCCAGTAGAAGAGGGATTGGGTATGGCTACACCTTC.

Comments on this clone: The identical CDR3 is also encoded by other nucleotide sequences in the sample. The chain recombines TRBV5-1 with TRBJ2-7, with D unclear. CDR1 and CDR2 (germline): SGHRS, YFSETQ. V was cut by 0 bases and J by 3 bases, with 7 bases left in between. This CDR3 has 13 residues. CDR3 protein: CASSLGPNYEQYF. The CDR3 bases are TGCGCCAGCAGCTTGGGACCGAACTACGAGCAGTACTTC.

This clone occurred a few times. The V and J genes are TRBV6-5 and TRBJ1-4, with unresolved D. Germline assignment: CDR1 MNHEY and CDR2 SVGAGI. V shed 0 bases and J shed 2 bases, with 10 bases lying between them. The CDR3 covers 16 residues. CDR3: CASSYSFVGTNEKLFF. The CDR3 DNA sequence: TGTGCCAGCAGTTACTCCTTCGTGGGGACTAATGAAAAACTGTTTTTT.